This T cell receptor (beta chain) was found in a study of cytotoxic CD8 clonotypes in ibrutinib-treated CLL. Overall study findings and caveats: Clonality was higher at ibrutinib response and returned toward baseline at progression. Measured clonality at baseline was greater than in age-matched healthy donors and tracked with circulating CD8+ T-cell counts.

Worth noting for this clone: The antigen is undetermined.

Here immunoSEQ multiplex PCR was the method, and the copy in TCRdb shows in-frame clones only, minus some. The sample has 14,000 or so clones, 70% seen once; the top ten hold 5.4%. Cryopreserved PBMCs provided approximately 1.9 micrograms of genomic DNA for the TCR beta libraries. The sequencing used PBMCs, collected before ibrutinib treatment. The TCR sequence derives from a human donor with chronic lymphocytic leukemia.

CDR3 sequence reads: CASSPQSGGGELFF. In nucleotides, the CDR3 is TGTGCCAGCAGCCCCCAATCCGGGGGCGGGGAGCTGTTTTTT. The chain has TRBV7-3 and TRBJ2-2; maybe TRBD2 (6 bases). Germline CDR1 SGHTA, CDR2 FQGTGA. V lost 5 bases and J lost 7, with 14 bases in between. The CDR3 extends over 14 amino acids.